The rows below give T cell receptor beta chains drawn from one sample of a study of T-cell reconstitution after alpha-beta-depleted transplantation in children. TCRdb re-analysed the PCR reads in MiXCR, keeping a single row per CDR3 protein. The sample has some 390,000 distinct CDR3 sequences, 20% seen once. The sequenced sample was PBMCs from the stem cell graft donor, obtained from the stem cell graft. The source of these receptors is a human donor who donated a stem cell graft to a child with acute myeloid leukemia. Both conserved end residues are part of each CDR3. Fields, in order: clone size, V gene, D gene, J gene, CDR3 DNA, CDR3 protein. A D gene is named only where the DNA matches it firmly. Clone size is given for some rows only: seen once, a few or many times, or a class if the clone is expanded.

size: -
V: TRBV15
D: -
J: TRBJ2-7
DNA: TGTGCCACCAGCAGATCAGGGGACTTCTCCTACGAGCAGTACTTC
CDR3: CATSRSGDFSYEQYF

size: many
V: TRBV29-1
D: TRBD2
J: TRBJ2-6
DNA: TGCAGCGTTGAGTCGGCTAGCGGGCCTGGGGCCAACGTCCTGACTTTC
CDR3: CSVESASGPGANVLTF

size: many
V: TRBV7-9
D: -
J: TRBJ2-1
DNA: TGTGCCAGCAGCTTACGGGACGGCTACTACAATGAGCAGTTCTTC
CDR3: CASSLRDGYYNEQFF

size: -
V: TRBV7-6
D: -
J: TRBJ2-3
DNA: TGTGCCAGCAGCTTAGGAGGGCATTCAGATACGCAGTATTTT
CDR3: CASSLGGHSDTQYF

size: -
V: TRBV7-9
D: TRBD1
J: TRBJ2-3
DNA: TGTGCCAGCAGCGCGGACAGGGGAGCAGATACGCAGTATTTT
CDR3: CASSADRGADTQYF

size: few
V: TRBV7-8
D: TRBD2
J: TRBJ2-1
DNA: TGTGCCAGCAGCTTAGAGGGACTAGTCAAGCAGTTCTTC
CDR3: CASSLEGLVKQFF

size: few
V: TRBV28
D: TRBD1
J: TRBJ1-1
DNA: TGTGCCAGCAGACCGGGGACAGTCAGGAAAGGAGAAGCTTTCTTT
CDR3: CASRPGTVRKGEAFF

size: few
V: TRBV28
D: -
J: TRBJ2-1
DNA: TGTGCCAGCAGTAGGAGAGCGGGTTACAATGAGCAGTTCTTC
CDR3: CASSRRAGYNEQFF

size: -
V: TRBV24-1
D: -
J: TRBJ2-7
DNA: TGTGCCACCAGTCTCGGGAGTCTCGACGAGCAGTACTTC
CDR3: CATSLGSLDEQYF

size: -
V: TRBV7-6
D: -
J: TRBJ2-5
DNA: TGTGCCAGCAGCTACCTCTATACACAGCAAGAGACCCAGTACTTC
CDR3: CASSYLYTQQETQYF

size: few
V: TRBV10-1
D: TRBD2
J: TRBJ2-3
DNA: TGCGCCAGCAGTGAGTCTGGACTAGCGGGAGTCGGGGGTACGCAGTATTTT
CDR3: CASSESGLAGVGGTQYF

size: many
V: TRBV20-1
D: TRBD1
J: TRBJ2-2
DNA: TGCAGTGCTATGACAGGGGGCGTCACCGGGGAGCTGTTTTTT
CDR3: CSAMTGGVTGELFF

size: few
V: TRBV6-1
D: TRBD1
J: TRBJ1-3
DNA: TGTGCCAGCAGTACGGGACAGCCAGGGTTTTATAGAAACACCATATATTTT
CDR3: CASSTGQPGFYRNTIYF

size: few
V: TRBV5-1
D: -
J: TRBJ2-7
DNA: TGCGCCAGCAGCGCCTACAGGGATCTGATCCACGAGCAGTACTTC
CDR3: CASSAYRDLIHEQYF

size: -
V: TRBV7-8
D: -
J: TRBJ2-3
DNA: TGTGCCAGCCGAGTGGAGGGAGACACAGATACGCAGTATTTT
CDR3: CASRVEGDTDTQYF

size: -
V: TRBV7-2
D: TRBD2
J: TRBJ2-3
DNA: TGTGCCAGCAGCCCAGGACTAGCGGGGGCCCGTGATACGCAGTATTTT
CDR3: CASSPGLAGARDTQYF

size: once
V: TRBV4-1
D: -
J: TRBJ2-7
DNA: TGCGCCAGCAGCCAAGACCCGGGACTCCCCTACGAGCAGTACTTC
CDR3: CASSQDPGLPYEQYF

size: -
V: TRBV20-1
D: TRBD2
J: TRBJ2-7
DNA: TGCAGTGCTACAAGACTAGCGGGATTAGAGCAGTACTTC
CDR3: CSATRLAGLEQYF

size: few
V: TRBV12-3/TRBV12-4
D: -
J: TRBJ2-5
DNA: TGTGCCAGCAGTGGAGATGTCCTCCAAGAGACCCAGTACTTC
CDR3: CASSGDVLQETQYF

size: few
V: TRBV7-8
D: -
J: TRBJ2-1
DNA: TGTGCCAGCAGCTTTGTGGCAGACTCCTACAATGAGCAGTTCTTC
CDR3: CASSFVADSYNEQFF

size: -
V: TRBV7-7
D: -
J: TRBJ2-6
DNA: TGTGCCAGCAGCCTGGGACATCCCTCTGGGGCCAACGTCCTGACTTTC
CDR3: CASSLGHPSGANVLTF

size: many
V: TRBV9
D: TRBD2
J: TRBJ2-5
DNA: TGTGCCAGCAGCGGCGGACTAGCGGGAGAGACCCAGTACTTC
CDR3: CASSGGLAGETQYF

size: few
V: TRBV2
D: TRBD1
J: TRBJ2-3
DNA: TGTGCCAGCGGGACAGTGACAGATACGCAGTATTTT
CDR3: CASGTVTDTQYF

size: many
V: TRBV6-5
D: -
J: TRBJ2-3
DNA: TGTGCCAGCAGTTACTCGAGATCAACAGATACGCAGTATTTT
CDR3: CASSYSRSTDTQYF

size: -
V: TRBV24-1
D: -
J: TRBJ2-3
DNA: TGTGCCACCAGTGATTTGCCAGGGTACGGCGCGGACACAGATACGCAGTATTTT
CDR3: CATSDLPGYGADTDTQYF

size: -
V: TRBV7-2
D: TRBD2
J: TRBJ2-5
DNA: TGTGCCAGCAGCTCCAGCGGGGCCAAAGAGACCCAGTACTTC
CDR3: CASSSSGAKETQYF

size: -
V: TRBV12-3/TRBV12-4
D: -
J: TRBJ1-1
DNA: TGTGCCAGCAGTCCAGCCGGGGGCACTGAAGCTTTCTTT
CDR3: CASSPAGGTEAFF

size: -
V: TRBV3-1
D: TRBD2
J: TRBJ2-1
DNA: TGTGCCAGCAGCCATTCCTTCGGACTAGCGGGCAATGAGCAGTTCTTC
CDR3: CASSHSFGLAGNEQFF

size: many
V: TRBV29-1
D: TRBD1
J: TRBJ2-5
DNA: TGCAGCGTTTGGACAGGTCCACAAGAGACCCAGTACTTC
CDR3: CSVWTGPQETQYF

size: many
V: TRBV20-1
D: TRBD1
J: TRBJ2-3
DNA: TGCAGTGCTAGAGATCCATATGGGACAGGGTTTATAGATACGCAGTATTTT
CDR3: CSARDPYGTGFIDTQYF

size: few
V: TRBV5-1
D: -
J: TRBJ1-1
DNA: TGCGCCAGCAGCCCGGACGGATTGAACACTGAAGCTTTCTTT
CDR3: CASSPDGLNTEAFF

size: many
V: TRBV6-5
D: TRBD1
J: TRBJ1-2
DNA: TGTGCCAGCAGGCCCCGACAGGGGAAATACTATGGCTACACCTTC
CDR3: CASRPRQGKYYGYTF

size: many
V: TRBV5-6
D: -
J: TRBJ2-7
DNA: TGTGCCAGCAGCTTGCGTCTAGCCTACGAGCAGTACTTC
CDR3: CASSLRLAYEQYF

size: -
V: TRBV3-1
D: -
J: TRBJ2-1
DNA: TGTGCCAGCAGCCAACGGGCTTTGGTAGCCGAGAACAATGAGCAGTTCTTC
CDR3: CASSQRALVAENNEQFF

size: many
V: TRBV5-1
D: -
J: TRBJ2-5
DNA: TGCGCCAGCAGCTTGGGCGGGCAGGGGGAGACCCAGTACTTC
CDR3: CASSLGGQGETQYF

size: many
V: TRBV12-3/TRBV12-4
D: -
J: TRBJ1-1
DNA: TGTGCCAGCAGTTTCGGGACGGTGAACACTGAAGCTTTCTTT
CDR3: CASSFGTVNTEAFF

size: few
V: TRBV6-5
D: -
J: TRBJ2-3
DNA: TGTGCCAGCAGTTACGCCGGGACTGCGACAGATACGCAGTATTTT
CDR3: CASSYAGTATDTQYF